This TCR beta chain was observed in a study of T cell repertoires in cytomegalovirus infection. The CDR3 is 15 amino acids. V was shortened by 4 bases and J by 7 bases, with 17 bases between the two germline ends. The germline gives CDR1 SNHLY, CDR2 FYNNEI. TCRdb analysed the reads with MiXCR anew, one entry per CDR3 protein. The data show about half a million distinct CDR3 sequences, with 30% to 40% seen just once and about a sixth held by the top ten. Note on this clonotype: What it binds is not known.

V gene TRBV2 combines with J gene TRBJ2-1; D is possibly TRBD2 (5 bases). This TCR came from a human donor in good health (CMV status not recorded). Some clones in this sample may be carry-over from other donors' samples. Sequenced here: cultured PBMCs, sampled from culture after CMV antigen stimulation. The CDR3 loop reads CASSADWAPGNEQFF. The CDR3 bases are TGTGCCAGCAGTGCAGACTGGGCCCCGGGGAATGAGCAGTTCTTC.